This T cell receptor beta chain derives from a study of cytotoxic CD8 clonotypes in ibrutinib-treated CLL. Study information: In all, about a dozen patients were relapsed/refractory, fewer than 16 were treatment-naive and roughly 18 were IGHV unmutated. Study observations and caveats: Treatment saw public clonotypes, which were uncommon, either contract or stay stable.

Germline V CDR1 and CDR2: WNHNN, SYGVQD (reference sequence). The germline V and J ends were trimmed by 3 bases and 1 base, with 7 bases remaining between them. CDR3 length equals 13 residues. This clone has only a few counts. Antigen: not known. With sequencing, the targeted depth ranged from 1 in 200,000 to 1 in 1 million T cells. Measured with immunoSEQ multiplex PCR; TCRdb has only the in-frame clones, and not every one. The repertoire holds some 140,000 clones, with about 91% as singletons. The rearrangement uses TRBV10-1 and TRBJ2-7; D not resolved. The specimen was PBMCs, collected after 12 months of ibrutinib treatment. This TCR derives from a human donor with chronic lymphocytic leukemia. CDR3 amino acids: CASSEHRSYEQYF. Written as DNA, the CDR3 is TGCGCCAGCAGTGAACACCGATCCTACGAGCAGTACTTC.